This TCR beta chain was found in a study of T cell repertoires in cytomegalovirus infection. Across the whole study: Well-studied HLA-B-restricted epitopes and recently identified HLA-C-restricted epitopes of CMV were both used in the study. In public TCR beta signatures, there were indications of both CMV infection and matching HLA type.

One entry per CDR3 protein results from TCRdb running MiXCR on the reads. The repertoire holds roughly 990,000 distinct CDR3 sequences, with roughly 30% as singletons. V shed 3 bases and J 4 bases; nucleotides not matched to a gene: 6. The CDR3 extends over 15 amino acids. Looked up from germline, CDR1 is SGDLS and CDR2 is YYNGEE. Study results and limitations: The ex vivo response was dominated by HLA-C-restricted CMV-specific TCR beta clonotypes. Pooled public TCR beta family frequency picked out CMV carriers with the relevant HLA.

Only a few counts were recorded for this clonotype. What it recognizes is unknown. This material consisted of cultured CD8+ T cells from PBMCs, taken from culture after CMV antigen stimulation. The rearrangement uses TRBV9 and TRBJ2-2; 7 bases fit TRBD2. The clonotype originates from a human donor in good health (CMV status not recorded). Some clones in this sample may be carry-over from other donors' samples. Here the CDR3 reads CASSDLGGGTGELFF. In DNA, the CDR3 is TGTGCCAGCAGCGACCTGGGGGGGGGCACCGGGGAGCTGTTTTTT.